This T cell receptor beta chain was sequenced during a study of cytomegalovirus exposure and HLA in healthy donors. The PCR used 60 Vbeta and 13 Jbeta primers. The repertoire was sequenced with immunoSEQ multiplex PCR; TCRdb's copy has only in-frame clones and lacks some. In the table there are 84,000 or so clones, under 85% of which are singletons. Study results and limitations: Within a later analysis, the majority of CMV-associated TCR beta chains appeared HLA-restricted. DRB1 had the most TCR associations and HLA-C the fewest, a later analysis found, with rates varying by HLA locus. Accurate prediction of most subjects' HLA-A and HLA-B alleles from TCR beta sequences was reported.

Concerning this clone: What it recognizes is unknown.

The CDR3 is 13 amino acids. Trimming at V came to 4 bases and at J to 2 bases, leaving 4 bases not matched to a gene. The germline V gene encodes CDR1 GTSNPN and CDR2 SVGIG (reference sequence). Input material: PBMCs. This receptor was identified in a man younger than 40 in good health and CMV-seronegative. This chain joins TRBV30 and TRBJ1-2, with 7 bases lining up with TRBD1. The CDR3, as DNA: TGTGCCTGGACTAGGGGGCAGAACTATGGCTACACCTTC. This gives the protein CAWTRGQNYGYTF. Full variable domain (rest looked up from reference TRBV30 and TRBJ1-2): SQTIHQWPATLVQPVGSPLSLECTVEGTSNPNLYWYRQAAGRGLQLLFYSVGIGQISSEVPQNLSASRPQDRQFILSSKKLLLSDSGFYLCAWTRGQNYGYTFGSGTRLTVV.